A single sample is the source of the 30 T cell receptor beta chains below, sequenced in a study of PD-1 blockade in classical Hodgkin lymphoma. Brentuximab vedotin exposure varied among the patients, all of whom had relapsed after autologous stem cell transplantation. Method: immunoSEQ multiplex PCR; TCRdb's copy keeps in-frame clones and lacks some. The sample has nearly 25,000 clones, approximately 80% seen once. Sequencing used peripheral blood mononuclear cells (PBMCs), obtained at baseline. The receptors were sampled from a human donor with classical Hodgkin lymphoma.

This clone was detected a few times. This chain links TRBV6-5 with TRBJ2-2; D perhaps matches TRBD1 (6 bases). Per the germline V gene, CDR1 is MNHEY and CDR2 is SVGAGI. Trimming cost V 1 base and J 4 bases, with 13 bases left between them. This CDR3 is built from 16 residues. DNA for the CDR3: TGTGCCAGCAGTTACTTCGCAGGGGACATCACCGGGGAGCTGTTTTTT. This translates into CASSYFAGDITGELFF.

The chain uses TRBV6-5 and TRBJ2-7; 7 bases map to TRBD1. CDR1 MNHEY and CDR2 SVGAGI come from the germline V gene. The CDR3 spans 14 residues. V shed 5 bases, J shed 5 bases, and the junction held 9 bases outside the gene matches. The CDR3 protein is CASSPDRASDEQYF. The CDR3 region has the DNA TGTGCCAGCAGTCCCGACAGGGCGTCGGACGAGCAGTACTTC.

In its sample, this clone ranks as medium-sized. The chain uses TRBV7-3 and TRBJ1-1; 9 bases are shared with TRBD1. Losses at the gene ends were 3 bases for V and 5 bases for J; bases not matched to a gene: 4. The CDR3 totals 14 residues. CDR1 is SGHTA, CDR2 FQGTGA, per germline. Written as DNA, the CDR3 is TGTGCCAGCAGCTTGACAGGGGGTGAGACTGAAGCTTTCTTT. As protein: CASSLTGGETEAFF.

Turning to this clone: The junction and the germline gene differ at one end; a read error may be behind it. This rearrangement joins TRBV7-9 to TRBJ2-1; D unclear. The germline CDR1 and CDR2 sequences are SEHNR and FQNEAQ (reference sequence). The CDR3 consists of 10 residues. CDR3 region: CASSLGAQLF. In nucleotides, the CDR3 is TGTGCCAGCAGCTTAGGGGCGCAGCTCTTC.

This sequence joins TRBV30 and TRBJ1-1; D call uncertain. CDR1 is GTSNPN and CDR2 is SVGIG in the germline V gene (reference sequence). Trimming pared 2 bases from V and 6 bases from J, leaving 10 bases between. CDR3 length equals 12 residues. CDR3 bases: TGTGCCTGGAGTCTCCTAGGAGCTGAAGCTTTCTTT. It codes for CAWSLLGAEAFF.

The gene calls are TRBV7-9 and TRBJ2-7, with D perhaps matching TRBD2 (6 bases). Trimming shortened V by 1 base and J by 0 bases, and 22 bases separated the two germline ends. The germline CDR1 and CDR2 sequences are SEHNR and FQNEAQ (reference sequence). The CDR3 has 19 residues. The CDR3 DNA reads TGTGCCAGCAGCTTAGGTTGGATGGAGGGCAGATTCAGCTCCTACGAGCAGTACTTC. Translating it yields CASSLGWMEGRFSSYEQYF.

The chain joins TRBV30 to TRBJ2-1, with TRBD2 identical over 10 bases. The trim removed 2 bases at V and 7 bases at J, leaving 5 bases unmatched. In germline, CDR1 is GTSNPN, CDR2 SVGIG (reference sequence). CDR3 size: 14 residues. This CDR3 is CAWSTSGVRNEQFF. CDR3 sequence (DNA): TGTGCCTGGAGTACTAGCGGGGTACGTAATGAGCAGTTCTTC.

The V gene is TRBV29-1, the J gene TRBJ2-5, with D maybe TRBD1 (5 bases). Germline V gene sequence: CDR1 SQVTM, CDR2 ANQGSEA. This CDR3 comprises 14 residues. V lost 0 bases, J lost 4 bases, and 12 bases lay in between. CDR3 region: CSVEDGQALETQYF. CDR3 in DNA: TGCAGCGTTGAAGACGGACAAGCATTAGAGACCCAGTACTTC.

The chain has TRBV29-1 and TRBJ2-7; 12 bases match TRBD2. Germline CDR1 is SQVTM and CDR2 is ANQGSEA. The V gene end was trimmed by 5 bases and the J gene end by 6 bases; junction bases not matched to a gene: 17. The CDR3 runs to 17 residues. DNA of the CDR3: TGCAGCGTTACGCGGACTAGCGGGGTATTTTTTGGTAGCGAGCAGTACTTC. Residues: CSVTRTSGVFFGSEQYF.

The chain carries TRBV28 and TRBJ2-7; D is unclear. This CDR3 is 15 amino acids long. V shed 5 bases and J shed 4 bases, with 18 bases lying between them. Germline values: CDR1 MDHEN, CDR2 SYDVKM. CDR3 region: CASSTPLSTAYEQYF. CDR3 DNA sequence: TGTGCCAGCAGTACCCCGCTATCGACCGCTTACGAGCAGTACTTC.

To note about this clone: Mismatch with germline at one junction end may stem from a read error. The V and J genes are TRBV7-8 and TRBJ1-5; tentatively, D is TRBD1 (5 bases). Germline V gene sequence: CDR1 SGHVS, CDR2 FQNEAQ. This CDR3 has 15 amino acids. The CDR3 DNA sequence: TGTGCGAGCAGCCCCCGGGACGGTATGAATCAGCCCCAGCATTTT. Its translation: CASSPRDGMNQPQHF. Filled out from reference TRBV7-8 and TRBJ1-5, the complete variable domain reads GAGVSQSPRYKVAKRGQDVALRCDPISGHVSLFWYQQALGQGPEFLTYFQNEAQLDKSGLPSDRFFAERPEGSVSTLKIQRTQQEDSAVYLCASSPRDGMNQPQHFGDGTRLSIL.

The rearrangement uses TRBV7-8 and TRBJ2-3; tentatively, D is TRBD2 (6 bases). Germline-derived CDR1 and CDR2 are SGHVS and FQNEAQ. V was shortened by 3 bases and J by 2 bases, with 15 bases between the two germline ends. The CDR3 length is 16 residues. As DNA, the CDR3 is TGTGCCAGCAGCTTCTCTCCGGGACTCTTCACAGATACGCAGTATTTT. Protein sequence: CASSFSPGLFTDTQYF.

Concerning this clone itself: The same CDR3 is also encoded by other DNA sequences in this sample. V gene TRBV6-5 combines with J gene TRBJ1-1, with 7 bases aligning to TRBD1. Germline trimming cut 6 bases from V and 8 bases from J; bases unmatched to any gene: 12. There are 14 residues in the CDR3. In germline, CDR1 is MNHEY, CDR2 SVGAGI. The CDR3 loop is CASRKTGEATEAFF. CDR3 bases: TGTGCCAGCAGAAAAACAGGGGAGGCCACCGAAGCTTTCTTT.

A few counts support this clone. The CDR3 coding sequence is TGTGCCAGCAGTCCCCGCGAGGTCAATTCACCCCTCCACTTT. Translated: CASSPREVNSPLHF. The chain recombines TRBV27 with TRBJ1-6, with D unresolved. V lost 5 bases and J lost 7, with 12 bases in between. Germline V CDR1 and CDR2: MNHEY, SMNVEV (reference sequence). CDR3 length equals 14 residues.

The chain employs TRBV27 and TRBJ2-3; 7 bases agree with TRBD1. Trimming took 5 bases from V and 0 from J; bases not matched to a gene: 5. CDR1 MNHEY and CDR2 SMNVEV come from the germline V gene (reference sequence). CDR3 length equals 15 residues. CDR3 region: CASSRYRGSTDTQYF. The CDR3 coding sequence is TGTGCCAGCAGTCGGTACAGGGGTAGCACAGATACGCAGTATTTT.

V is TRBV5-1 and J is TRBJ2-2; tentatively, D is TRBD1 (5 bases). Trimming took 0 bases from V and 4 from J, leaving 10 bases between them. This CDR3 has 15 residues. Germline CDR1 SGHRS, CDR2 YFSETQ. The CDR3 region has the DNA TGCGCCAGCAGCTTGGGGGGCCAGGGCACCGGGGAGCTGTTTTTT. It encodes CASSLGGQGTGELFF.

By share, this clone counts as medium-sized (0.01 to 0.1%). The CDR3 nucleotides are TGTGCCAGCAGTTCCGACAGGGAAATGGATCAGCCCCAGCATTTT. The encoded protein is CASSSDREMDQPQHF. J is TRBJ1-5 and V is TRBV28, with TRBD1 matching 7 bases. This CDR3 spans 15 amino acids. The J segment lost 5 bases and the V segment lost 4 bases, leaving 8 bases of the junction unmatched. Germline CDR1 MDHEN, CDR2 SYDVKM. The full variable domain, rest sourced from reference TRBV28 and TRBJ1-5, is DVKVTQSSRYLVKRTGEKVFLECVQDMDHENMFWYRQDPGLGLRLIYFSYDVKMKEKGDIPEGYSVSREKKERFSLILESASTNQTSMYLCASSSDREMDQPQHFGDGTRLSIL.

The genes are TRBV6-5 and TRBJ1-1, with a tentative D call TRBD1 (5 bases). CDR3 size: 14 residues. With 6 bases removed from V and 6 bases from J, the gap between germline ends came to 17 bases. Germline CDR1 MNHEY, CDR2 SVGAGI. The CDR3 reads CASRYSRGVPEAFF. Written as DNA, the CDR3 is TGTGCCAGCAGGTACAGTCGGGGGGTCCCTGAAGCTTTCTTT.

This chain uses TRBV27 with TRBJ1-4; D uncertain. V lost 4 bases and J lost 8, with 17 bases in between. The germline gives CDR1 MNHEY, CDR2 SMNVEV (reference sequence). The CDR3 is 15 residues long. In nucleotides, the CDR3 is TGTGCCAGCAGTTCAAGGAGCTACCTTTACGAAAAACTGTTTTTT. As protein: CASSSRSYLYEKLFF.

CDR3 bases: TGTGCCAGCAGCTCCCACGATACGCAGTATTTT. It translates to CASSSHDTQYF. The V and J genes are TRBV7-2 and TRBJ2-3; no clear D. The CDR3 spans 11 residues. In germline, CDR1 is SGHTA, CDR2 FQGNSA. Trimming cost V 4 bases and J 6 bases, with 5 bases left between them.

This chain connects TRBV29-1 to TRBJ2-2; TRBD1 matches 7 bases. V lost 7 bases to trimming and J lost 3 bases; unmatched junction nucleotides: 5. The CDR3 has 13 residues. CDR1 is SQVTM, CDR2 ANQGSEA, per germline. The CDR3 sequence is CSGRQGDTGELFF. For the CDR3, the DNA is TGCAGCGGACGGCAGGGGGACACCGGGGAGCTGTTTTTT.

The chain joins TRBV7-8 to TRBJ1-1; 7 nucleotides match TRBD1. CDR1 and CDR2 from the germline V gene are SGHVS and FQNEAQ. V lost 1 base, J lost 5 bases, and 7 bases stayed unmatched. The CDR3 is made up of 15 amino acids. This CDR3 is CASSLGRTGGTEAFF. For the CDR3, the DNA is TGTGCCAGCAGCTTAGGTCGGACAGGAGGTACTGAAGCTTTCTTT. Filled out from reference TRBV7-8 and TRBJ1-1, the complete variable domain reads GAGVSQSPRYKVAKRGQDVALRCDPISGHVSLFWYQQALGQGPEFLTYFQNEAQLDKSGLPSDRFFAERPEGSVSTLKIQRTQQEDSAVYLCASSLGRTGGTEAFFGQGTRLTVV.

The chain recombines TRBV7-2 with TRBJ1-2; D is possibly TRBD1 (6 bases). V was cut by 5 bases and J by 2 bases, with 15 bases left in between. Germline V gene sequence: CDR1 SGHTA, CDR2 FQGNSA. The CDR3 loop spans 15 amino acids. DNA for the CDR3: TGTGCCAGCAGCCCAGGGGACCGAGCCAACTATGGCTACACCTTC. It yields the protein CASSPGDRANYGYTF.

The V call is TRBV28, the J call TRBJ2-7, with a weak D call TRBD1 (7 bases). The V end was cut by 6 bases, the J end by 2 bases, with 17 bases between. The germline CDR1 and CDR2 sequences are MDHEN and SYDVKM. This CDR3 has 15 residues. CDR3 region: CASRPGGTVAYEQYF. The CDR3 bases are TGTGCCAGCAGGCCCGGAGGGACAGTCGCCTACGAGCAGTACTTC.

The chain uses TRBV9 and TRBJ1-5; D is undetermined. Per the germline V gene, CDR1 is SGDLS and CDR2 is YYNGEE. The V end was cut by 0 bases, the J end by 5 bases, with 6 bases between. This CDR3 contains 13 residues. The CDR3 sequence is CASSVGEYQPQHF. The CDR3 region has the DNA TGTGCCAGCAGCGTAGGGGAGTATCAGCCCCAGCATTTT.

This sequence joins TRBV18 and TRBJ2-6, with 7 bases aligning to TRBD1. CDR1 and CDR2 (germline): KGHSH, LQKENI. Trimming cost V 1 base and J 4 bases; bases outside gene matches: 4. The CDR3 contains 16 residues. CDR3 in DNA: TGTGCCAGCTCACCACTAGGACAGGCCGGGGCCAACGTCCTGACTTTC. Its protein is CASSPLGQAGANVLTF.

A single count supports this clone. The chain uses TRBV7-2 and TRBJ2-1; D is possibly TRBD2 (7 bases). This CDR3 is built from 16 residues. Trimming shortened V by 5 bases and J by 6 bases, and 20 bases separated the two germline ends. Germline V gene data show CDR1 as SGHTA and CDR2 as FQGNSA. The CDR3 region has the DNA TGTGCCAGCAGCCGCGTAGGGGGGGGCCTCAGCAATGAGCAGTTCTTC. Its protein product is CASSRVGGGLSNEQFF.

This chain connects TRBV4-1 to TRBJ2-7; possibly TRBD1 for D (6 bases). V was trimmed by 0 bases and J by 2 bases, leaving 14 bases between them. The V gene's germline CDR1 is MGHRA and CDR2 YSYEKL. The CDR3 covers 16 residues. The CDR3 loop reads CASSQDRDNSPYEQYF. The CDR3 DNA sequence: TGCGCCAGCAGCCAAGATCGGGACAATTCTCCCTACGAGCAGTACTTC.

This clone was found a few times. The chain uses TRBV19 and TRBJ2-6, with D possibly TRBD1 on 5 matching bases. Trimming stripped 5 bases from V and 3 bases from J, with 8 bases between. Germline V CDR1 and CDR2: LNHDA, SQIVND (reference sequence). The CDR3 consists of 14 residues. In DNA, the CDR3 is TGTGCCAGTAGTTCCAGGGTTGGGGCCAACGTCCTGACTTTC. Protein sequence: CASSSRVGANVLTF.

This clone was recorded once. For the CDR3, the DNA is TGTGCCAACAGCACACCGACAGGGACTAATGAAAAACTGTTTTTT. Its translation is CANSTPTGTNEKLFF. This sequence joins TRBV28 and TRBJ1-4; 7 nucleotides match TRBD1. This CDR3 has 15 amino acids. The germline gives CDR1 MDHEN, CDR2 SYDVKM. The V gene end was trimmed by 10 bases and the J gene end by 2 bases; junction bases not matched to a gene: 10.